What follows describes a single TCR beta chain. Its antigen is not known. The source of the sample is a study of regulatory T cells in long-lasting Graves disease. Time point of the sample: newly diagnosed GD, antithyroid drugs for less than 3 months. PBMCs were the source of the RNA used for TCR sequencing. Study-level findings and limits: Preferential use of TRBV28, TRBJ1-2 and TRBJ2-5 was seen in persistent disease. More public clonotypes were shared by persistent patients (approximately 3,000) than by new patients (approximately 1,000).

Arm-PCR of CDR3 regions and iRepertoire HTBI primers were used to build TCR beta libraries. MiXCR, run by TCRdb on the multiplex PCR reads, gives a single entry per CDR3 protein. In the table there are 500,000 to 700,000 distinct CDR3 sequences, approximately 15% of which are singletons. The V and J ends lost 2 bases and 0 bases, in that order; junction bases with no gene match: 10. Per the germline V gene, CDR1 is KGHSH and CDR2 is LQKENI. The CDR3 covers 18 residues. The data also belong to a second study, concerning T cells in Graves' hyperthyroidism and ophthalmopathy.

Sequences were derived from peripheral blood mononuclear cells (PBMCs), sampled at new diagnosis, from a patient treated with antithyroid drugs. The TCR sequence derives from a woman aged 30 to 39 with Graves disease. The chain carries TRBV18 and TRBJ2-1; TRBD2 matches at 7 bases. CDR3 in DNA: TGTGCCAGCTCACCAATTTGGGACTATACTTTCTCCTACAATGAGCAGTTCTTC. This sequence encodes CASSPIWDYTFSYNEQFF.